This T cell receptor beta chain was profiled in a study of shared clonotypes between healthy human individuals. Notes on the study in general: Across several donors, naive CD4 shared roughly 5%, naive CD8 around 4%, memory CD4 roughly 2.1%, memory CD8 about 0.4%. Across subsets, estimated richness was generally greater for naive than for memory populations.

Germline V gene sequence: CDR1 MDHEN, CDR2 SYDVKM. V dropped 1 base and J dropped 13; count of bases not matched to a gene: 6. The CDR3 sequence is 14 residues long. Each replicate PCR on the sorted subsets used about 220 ng DNA (around 31,000 T cell genomes). The protocol was immunoSEQ multiplex PCR, while the TCRdb copy is restricted to in-frame clones and leaves out a portion. The sample includes nearly 1,000,000 clones, approximately 76% of them seen just once. Turning to this clone: Its antigen is as yet unknown.

The rearrangement links TRBV28 to TRBJ1-6; 8 bases agree with TRBD1. Sequenced sample: memory CD4+ T cells sorted from blood. Subset given: CD45RA-negative fraction. This receptor was identified in a man between 18 and 29 years old in good health. CDR3 nucleotides: TGTGCCAGCAGTTTATACAGGGGGGCTAAGCCCCTCCACTTT. This sequence encodes CASSLYRGAKPLHF.